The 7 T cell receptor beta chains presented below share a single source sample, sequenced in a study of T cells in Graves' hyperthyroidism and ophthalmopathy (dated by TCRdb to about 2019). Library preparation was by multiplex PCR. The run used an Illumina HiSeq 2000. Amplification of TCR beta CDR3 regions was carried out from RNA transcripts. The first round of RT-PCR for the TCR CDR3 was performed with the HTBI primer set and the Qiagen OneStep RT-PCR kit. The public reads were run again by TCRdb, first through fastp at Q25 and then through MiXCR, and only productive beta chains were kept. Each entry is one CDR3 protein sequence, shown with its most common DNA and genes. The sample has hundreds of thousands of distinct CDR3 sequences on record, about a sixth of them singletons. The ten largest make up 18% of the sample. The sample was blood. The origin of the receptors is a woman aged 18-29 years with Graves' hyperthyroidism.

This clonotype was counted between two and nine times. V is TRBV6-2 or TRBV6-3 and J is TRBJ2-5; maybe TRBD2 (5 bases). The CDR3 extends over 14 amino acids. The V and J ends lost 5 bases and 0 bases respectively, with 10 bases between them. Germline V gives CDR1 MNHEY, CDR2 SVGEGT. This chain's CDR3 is CASSSGRDQETQYF. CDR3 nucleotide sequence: TGTGCCAGCAGTAGCGGTCGGGACCAAGAGACCCAGTACTTC.

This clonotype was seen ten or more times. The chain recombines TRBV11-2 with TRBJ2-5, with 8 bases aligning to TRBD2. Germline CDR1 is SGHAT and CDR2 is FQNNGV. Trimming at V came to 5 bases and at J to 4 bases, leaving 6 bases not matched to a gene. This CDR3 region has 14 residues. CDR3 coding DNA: TGTGCCAGCAGCGGATTAACTAGCGGAGAGACCCAGTACTTC. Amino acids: CASSGLTSGETQYF.

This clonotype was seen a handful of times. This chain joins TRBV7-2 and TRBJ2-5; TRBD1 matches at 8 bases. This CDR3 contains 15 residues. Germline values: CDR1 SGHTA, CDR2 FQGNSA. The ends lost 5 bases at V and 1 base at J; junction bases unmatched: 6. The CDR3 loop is CASSQMDRVQETQYF. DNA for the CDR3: TGTGCCAGCAGCCAGATGGACAGGGTCCAAGAGACCCAGTACTTC.

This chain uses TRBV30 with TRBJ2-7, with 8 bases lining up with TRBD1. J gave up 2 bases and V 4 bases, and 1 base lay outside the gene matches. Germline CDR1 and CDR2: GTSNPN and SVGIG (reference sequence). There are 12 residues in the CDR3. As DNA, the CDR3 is TGTGCCTGGACAGGGGGCCCCTACGAGCAGTACTTC. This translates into CAWTGGPYEQYF.

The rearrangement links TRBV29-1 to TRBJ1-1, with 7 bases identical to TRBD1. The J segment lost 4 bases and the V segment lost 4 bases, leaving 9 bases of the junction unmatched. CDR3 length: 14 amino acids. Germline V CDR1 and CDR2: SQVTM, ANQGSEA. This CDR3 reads CSVVQGGEFTEAFF. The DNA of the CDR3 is TGCAGCGTTGTGCAGGGGGGTGAATTCACTGAAGCTTTCTTT.

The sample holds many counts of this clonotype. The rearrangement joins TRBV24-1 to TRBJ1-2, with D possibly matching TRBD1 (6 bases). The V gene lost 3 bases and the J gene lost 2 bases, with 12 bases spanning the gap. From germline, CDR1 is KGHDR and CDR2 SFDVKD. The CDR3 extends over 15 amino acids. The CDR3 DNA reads TGTGCCACCAGTGATCCCCGGACAGAGAACTATGGCTACACCTTC. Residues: CATSDPRTENYGYTF.

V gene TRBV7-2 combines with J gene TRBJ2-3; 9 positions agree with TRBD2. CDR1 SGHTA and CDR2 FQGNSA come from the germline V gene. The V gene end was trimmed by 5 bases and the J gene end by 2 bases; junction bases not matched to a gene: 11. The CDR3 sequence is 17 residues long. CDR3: CASSLSRLAALTDTQYF. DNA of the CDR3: TGTGCCAGCAGCCTCTCCCGACTAGCGGCCCTCACAGATACGCAGTATTTT.